This T cell receptor beta chain was sequenced during a study of blood T cell repertoires in COVID-19. For the study at large: PBMCs, B-cell-depleted T cells, or T cells were the source of the cDNA or gDNA that made up the material.

This clone has a single count. At one end the junction does not follow the germline gene, possibly because of a read error. Germline CDR1 SGHTA, CDR2 FQGNSA. This CDR3 has 13 residues. Data came from immunoSEQ multiplex PCR; TCRdb stores just in-frame clones and leaves some out. The sample lists 65,000 to 70,000 clones; more than 75% were seen once. The TCR originated in a man aged 45-60 years with active COVID-19. V and J are TRBV7-2 and TRBJ2-7, with TRBD2 matching over 9 bases. Sequencing was performed on peripheral blood. The CDR3 DNA is TGTGCCAGCAACCCGACGCTAGCGGGACCCCCGGACTTC. Translating it yields CASNPTLAGPPDF.